These 10 T cell receptor beta chains originate from one sample sequenced in a study of graft-versus-host responses after intestinal transplantation. Sequencing was performed with immunoSEQ multiplex PCR; in TCRdb, only in-frame clones are kept and a portion is missing. The data contain approximately 32,000 clones, over 85% of them singletons. The source was PBMCs, collected 16 days after intestinal transplant. Receptors were obtained from a human patient who received an intestinal transplant, so some T cells may come from the graft donor.

The chain recombines TRBV19 with TRBJ2-2, with 10 bases that match TRBD1. Germline CDR1 LNHDA, CDR2 SQIVND (reference sequence). The CDR3 is 17 residues long. The junction had 10 bases not matched to a gene; V was cut back by 6 bases and J by 3 bases. The CDR3 nucleotides read TGTGCCAGTAGCCCCTTTCTCGACAGGGGGCACACCGGGGAGCTGTTTTTT. Translation gives CASSPFLDRGHTGELFF. Based on the CDR3 plus reference TRBV19 and TRBJ2-2, the full variable domain is DGGITQSPKYLFRKEGQNVTLSCEQNLNHDAMYWYRQDPGQGLRLIYYSQIVNDFQKGDIAEGYSVSREKKESFPLTVTSAQKNPTAFYLCASSPFLDRGHTGELFFGEGSRLTVL.

The chain links TRBV5-5 to TRBJ2-1; 9 nucleotides match TRBD1. CDR3 length equals 15 residues. Germline CDR1 and CDR2: SGHKS and YYEKEE (reference sequence). V gave up 2 bases and J gave up 6 bases; unmatched junction bases: 6. This CDR3 reads CASSLRQGEVNEQFF. DNA of the CDR3: TGTGCCAGCAGCTTACGACAGGGGGAGGTCAATGAGCAGTTCTTC. The whole variable domain, filled in from reference TRBV5-5 and TRBJ2-1, reads DAGVTQSPTHLIKTRGQQVTLRCSPISGHKSVSWYQQVLGQGPQFIFQYYEKEERGRGNFPDRFSARQFPNYSSELNVNALLLGDSALYLCASSLRQGEVNEQFFGPGTRLTVL.

The chain is built from TRBV19 and TRBJ1-1; D gene uncertain. The V and J ends lost 3 bases and 0 bases respectively, with 8 bases between them. Germline V gene lookup returns CDR1 LNHDA and CDR2 SQIVND (reference sequence). This CDR3 spans 14 amino acids. The CDR3 region is CASSIGRLNTEAFF. CDR3 bases: TGTGCCAGTAGTATCGGACGGCTGAACACTGAAGCTTTCTTT.

This chain links TRBV28 with TRBJ2-1, with a possible D match to TRBD1 (6 bases). The germline CDR1 and CDR2 sequences are MDHEN and SYDVKM. Trimming stripped 5 bases from V and 15 bases from J, with 17 bases between. This CDR3 is built from 12 residues. This CDR3 reads CASSPVRSGVFF. The CDR3 DNA follows: TGTGCCAGCAGTCCGGTCAGGTCAGGGGTGTTCTTC.

This rearrangement joins TRBV7-8 to TRBJ1-5; maybe TRBD1 (5 bases). The CDR3 spans 16 residues. Trimming left V 5 bases short and J 2 bases short, with 16 bases between. CDR1 and CDR2 from the germline V gene are SGHVS and FQNEAQ. CDR3 sequence: CASSPLPTGGNQPQHF. The CDR3 nucleotides are TGTGCCAGCAGCCCATTGCCTACAGGAGGCAATCAGCCCCAGCATTTT.

V gene TRBV6-5 combines with J gene TRBJ2-5; no definite D call. Germline V gene lookup returns CDR1 MNHEY and CDR2 SVGAGI. Trimming removed 4 bases at V and 1 base at J, with 7 bases between. This CDR3 is 13 amino acids long. Here the CDR3 DNA reads TGTGCCAGCAGTTCCAAGCTCCAAGAGACCCAGTACTTC. It encodes CASSSKLQETQYF.

V usage is TRBV5-1 and J usage is TRBJ2-7; 7 nucleotides line up with TRBD1. Losses at the gene ends were 2 bases for V and 5 bases for J; bases not matched to a gene: 7. From germline, CDR1 is SGHRS and CDR2 YFSETQ. This CDR3 region has 14 residues. This chain's CDR3 is CASSFRDRWDEQYF. DNA for the CDR3: TGCGCCAGCAGCTTCCGGGACAGATGGGACGAGCAGTACTTC.

The V call is TRBV18, the J call TRBJ2-7; TRBD2 agrees at 8 bases. Germline V gene data show CDR1 as KGHSH and CDR2 as LQKENI. With V trimmed by 0 bases and J by 3 bases, 4 bases remained unmatched. The CDR3 covers 15 residues. The CDR3 DNA follows: TGTGCCAGCTCACCACCTCAGCGGGGGTACTACGAGCAGTACTTC. Amino acids: CASSPPQRGYYEQYF. The entire variable domain, with the rest obtained from reference TRBV18 and TRBJ2-7, is as follows: NAGVMQNPRHLVRRRGQEARLRCSPMKGHSHVYWYRQLPEEGLKFMVYLQKENIIDESGMPKERFSAEFPKEGPSILRIQQVVRGDSAAYFCASSPPQRGYYEQYFGPGTRLTVT.

Comments on this clone: This same CDR3 is encoded by further DNA sequences in the sample. This chain links TRBV6-1 with TRBJ2-1; 9 bases align to TRBD2. CDR3 size: 14 residues. The V segment lost 6 bases and the J segment 4 bases; nucleotides outside the gene matches: 4. CDR1 is MNHNS and CDR2 is SASEGT in the germline V gene. The CDR3 sequence is CASSLAGRYNEQFF. DNA of the CDR3: TGTGCCAGCAGCCTAGCGGGACGTTACAATGAGCAGTTCTTC.

CDR3 protein: CASSVGGETQYF. In nucleotides, the CDR3 is TGTGCCAGCAGCGTAGGAGGGGAGACCCAGTACTTC. The chain recombines TRBV9 with TRBJ2-5, with a weak D call TRBD2 (5 bases). The germline V and J ends were trimmed by 0 bases and 5 bases, with 5 bases remaining between them. The CDR3 runs to 12 residues. From germline, CDR1 is SGDLS and CDR2 YYNGEE. Variable domain in full (rest from reference TRBV9 and TRBJ2-5): DSGVTQTPKHLITATGQRVTLRCSPRSGDLSVYWYQQSLDQGLQFLIQYYNGEERAKGNILERFSAQQFPDLHSELNLSSLELGDSALYFCASSVGGETQYFGPGTRLLVL.